Below are 30 T cell receptor beta chains sequenced from a single sample in a study of identical twins. One entry per CDR3 protein results from TCRdb running MiXCR on the 5' RACE reads. The sample carries around 490,000 distinct CDR3 sequences, roughly an eighth recorded once. This same sample was also part of a study on yellow fever vaccine responses in identical twins.

The sequencing sample was made of CD4+ T cells sorted from blood. The source of these receptors is a woman between 18 and 29 years old in good health.

This clonotype has a handful of counts. V usage is TRBV7-2 and J usage is TRBJ2-7; weak D call: TRBD2 (6 bases). The CDR3 runs to 15 residues. V lost 0 bases and J 2 bases, leaving 11 bases between the germline ends. Germline V gives CDR1 SGHTA, CDR2 FQGNSA. The chain's CDR3 is CASSLALGEAYEQYF. Here the CDR3 DNA reads TGTGCCAGCAGCTTAGCGCTGGGGGAGGCCTACGAGCAGTACTTC.

The chain employs TRBV4-1 and TRBJ1-3, with TRBD1 matching over 7 bases. The V and J ends lost 4 bases and 4 bases, in that order; junction bases with no gene match: 7. Germline V CDR1 and CDR2: MGHRA, YSYEKL. This CDR3 contains 15 residues. The CDR3 protein is CASSLDRVSGNTIYF. CDR3 coding DNA: TGCGCCAGCAGCCTTGACAGGGTATCCGGAAACACCATATATTTT.

This clonotype has a handful of counts. This rearrangement joins TRBV5-1 to TRBJ2-1; TRBD1 matches 10 bases. V lost 4 bases to trimming and J lost 4 bases; unmatched junction nucleotides: 8. From germline, CDR1 is SGHRS and CDR2 YFSETQ. The CDR3 extends over 16 amino acids. The CDR3 coding sequence is TGCGCCAGCAGCCTTGGACCGGACAGGGGGTACAATGAGCAGTTCTTC. It is translated as CASSLGPDRGYNEQFF.

The rearrangement joins TRBV10-3 to TRBJ2-7, with D unresolved. Trimming shortened V by 0 bases and J by 6 bases, and 18 bases separated the two germline ends. This CDR3 has 16 amino acids. CDR1 ENHRY and CDR2 SYGVKD come from the germline V gene. Here the CDR3 reads CAISESAGSSTGEQYF. In nucleotides, the CDR3 is TGTGCCATCAGTGAGTCCGCCGGCAGTTCGACGGGCGAGCAGTACTTC.

V and J are TRBV21-1 and TRBJ2-5; the table's TRBD1 call for D was not verified on the DNA. TRBV21-1 is a known pseudogene. The CDR3 loop spans 14 amino acids. The CDR3 region is CASSPRTGFVTQYF. CDR3 nucleotide sequence: TGTGCCAGCAGCCCAAGGACGGGATTCGTGACCCAGTACTTC.

The chain combines TRBV29-1 with TRBJ1-2; D remains unclear. CDR3 length: 13 residues. Germline V lookup: CDR1 SQVTM, CDR2 ANQGSEA. Between the trimmed V and J ends, which lost 4 bases and 0 bases, there was a span of 9 bases. The CDR3 sequence: CSVVQTTNYGYTF. CDR3 bases: TGCAGCGTTGTACAGACAACTAACTATGGCTACACCTTC.

This clonotype was counted a few times. The chain employs TRBV20-1 and TRBJ2-7; TRBD2 matches 13 bases. Per germline, CDR1 DFQATT and CDR2 SNEGSKA (reference sequence). The CDR3 length is 16 residues. V lost 6 bases, J lost 1 base, and 9 bases stayed unmatched. CDR3 residues: CSAQGLAGDVSYEQYF. The DNA for the CDR3 is TGCAGTGCACAAGGACTAGCGGGAGATGTATCCTACGAGCAGTACTTC.

This clonotype turned up a few times. The rearrangement uses TRBV28 and TRBJ2-1; D possibly corresponds to TRBD2 (6 bases). The CDR3 has 15 residues. Germline CDR1 is MDHEN and CDR2 is SYDVKM. V was trimmed by 3 bases and J by 5 bases, leaving 14 bases between them. The CDR3 DNA reads as TGTGCCAGCAGTTTTCTGGGACTTACTAACAATGAGCAGTTCTTC. Amino acid sequence: CASSFLGLTNNEQFF.

The chain couples TRBV7-2 to TRBJ2-2; possibly TRBD1 or TRBD2 for D (5 bases each). CDR3 length: 17 residues. V lost 7 bases to trimming and J lost 2 bases, with 20 bases between them. CDR1 is SGHTA, CDR2 FQGNSA, per germline. The CDR3 nucleotides are TGTGCCAGCAACAATAGGGGACGGACGGGTAACACCGGGGAGCTGTTTTTT. Its protein is CASNNRGRTGNTGELFF.

This clonotype was found a few times. This rearrangement joins TRBV11-1 to TRBJ2-1, with 12 bases fitting TRBD2. There are 18 residues in the CDR3. The V and J ends lost 2 bases and 6 bases, in that order; junction bases with no gene match: 11. CDR1 and CDR2 (germline): SGHAT, FQDESV (reference sequence). CDR3 sequence (DNA): TGTGCCAGCAGCTTACAAGGACTAGCGGGGCTGAAACTCAATGAGCAGTTCTTC. This translates into CASSLQGLAGLKLNEQFF.

This clonotype occurred a few times. This chain uses TRBV3-1 with TRBJ1-2; maybe TRBD1 (6 bases). This CDR3 has 18 amino acids. V was trimmed by 1 base and J by 5 bases, leaving 23 bases between them. Germline CDR1 is LGHDT and CDR2 is YNNKEL (reference sequence). The CDR3 loop is CASSQVRQDRNRRYGYTF. CDR3 DNA sequence: TGTGCCAGCAGCCAAGTCCGACAGGATCGGAATCGAAGGTATGGCTACACCTTC.

Many counts were recorded for this clonotype. The gene calls are TRBV3-1 and TRBJ2-3; D remains ambiguous. Trimming left V 1 base short and J 2 bases short, with 4 bases between. This CDR3 contains 13 residues. Germline V gene lookup returns CDR1 LGHDT and CDR2 YNNKEL (reference sequence). The CDR3 nucleotides read TGTGCCAGCAGCCAAGTTGTCACAGATACGCAGTATTTT. Translating gives CASSQVVTDTQYF.

This clonotype has just a few counts. J is TRBJ2-7 and V is TRBV7-9, with D possibly TRBD1 on 6 matching bases. This CDR3 is built from 13 residues. V lost 5 bases and J lost 4, with 12 bases in between. Germline CDR1 reads SEHNR; CDR2 reads FQNEAQ (reference sequence). The CDR3 protein is CASSPTTGYEQYF. CDR3 in DNA: TGTGCCAGCAGCCCAACGACAGGATACGAGCAGTACTTC.

This clonotype was picked up a small number of times. J is TRBJ1-4 and V is TRBV6-5; weak D call: TRBD1 (6 bases). The germline V gene encodes CDR1 MNHEY and CDR2 SVGAGI. The CDR3 length is 15 residues. The V end was cut by 2 bases, the J end by 8 bases, with 15 bases between. The CDR3 nucleotides are TGTGCCAGCAGTTACGACGGGACACGTAGGGAAAAACTGTTTTTT. It specifies CASSYDGTRREKLFF.

This clonotype was detected many times. This sequence joins TRBV12-3 or TRBV12-4 and TRBJ1-1, with a possible D match to TRBD1 (5 bases). Between the trimmed V and J ends, which lost 3 bases and 5 bases, there was a span of 16 bases. This CDR3 comprises 15 residues. The CDR3 region has the DNA TGTGCCAGCAGTTTGGGGGTGGGGAAACGGACTGAAGCTTTCTTT. Protein sequence: CASSLGVGKRTEAFF.

The chain couples TRBV20-1 to TRBJ2-3; perhaps TRBD2 as D (6 bases). CDR3 length equals 15 residues. Trimming removed 0 bases at V and 4 bases at J, with 14 bases between. Germline CDR1 and CDR2: DFQATT and SNEGSKA (reference sequence). The CDR3 DNA follows: TGCAGTGCTAGAGATGTGGTGCCGGGAGCAGATACGCAGTATTTT. As protein: CSARDVVPGADTQYF.

The chain is built from TRBV5-1 and TRBJ2-1; D unclear. The germline CDR1 and CDR2 sequences are SGHRS and YFSETQ. The V gene lost 2 bases and the J gene lost 2 bases, with 11 bases spanning the gap. This CDR3 comprises 15 residues. The CDR3 DNA follows: TGCGCCAGCAGCTTTGGTAGGCCCACCTACAATGAGCAGTTCTTC. It codes for CASSFGRPTYNEQFF.

Turning to this clonotype: One end of the junction does not line up with germline, which may come from a read error. The V and J genes are TRBV29-1 and TRBJ2-1; 8 bases align to TRBD2. The CDR3 contains 13 residues. From germline, CDR1 is SQVTM and CDR2 ANQGSEA. CDR3 nucleotide sequence: TGCAGCGTTGAAGATCACGGGAGGGCCGTTTCGGTCTTC. Translation: CSVEDHGRAVSVF.

This clonotype has at least ten counts. CDR3 bases: TGCGCCAGCAGCCCTCCGGGACTAGGAGGAGAGACCCAGTACTTC. Translated, it gives CASSPPGLGGETQYF. V usage is TRBV4-1 and J usage is TRBJ2-5; 8 bases fit TRBD2. This CDR3 contains 15 residues. Germline CDR1 and CDR2: MGHRA and YSYEKL. Trimming cost V 4 bases and J 4 bases; bases outside gene matches: 8.

The rearrangement joins TRBV4-1 to TRBJ2-1; D call uncertain. The CDR3 is made up of 17 amino acids. V gave up 3 bases and J gave up 2 bases, with 17 bases separating them. The germline V gene has CDR1 MGHRA and CDR2 YSYEKL. The DNA of the CDR3 is TGCGCCAGCAGCCAGAGGACGGGTCTGAAACCCTACAATGAGCAGTTCTTC. It yields the protein CASSQRTGLKPYNEQFF.

The chain employs TRBV19 and TRBJ2-2; D is undetermined. The V gene lost 4 bases and the J gene lost 4 bases, with 16 bases spanning the gap. CDR1 is LNHDA and CDR2 is SQIVND in the germline V gene (reference sequence). CDR3 size: 16 residues. The CDR3 reads CASSTHPGRGTGELFF. The CDR3, as DNA: TGTGCCAGTAGTACCCATCCCGGACGCGGCACCGGGGAGCTGTTTTTT.

The chain employs TRBV5-4 and TRBJ2-5, with a tentative D call TRBD2 (6 bases). This CDR3 comprises 17 residues. Trimming shortened V by 0 bases and J by 2 bases, and 17 bases separated the two germline ends. Germline CDR1 reads SGHNT; CDR2 reads YYREEE (reference sequence). CDR3 sequence reads: CASSLDVGGRPQETQYF. The CDR3, as DNA: TGTGCCAGCAGCTTGGATGTCGGGGGACGACCACAAGAGACCCAGTACTTC.

The rearrangement uses TRBV2 and TRBJ2-3; weak D call: TRBD2 (6 bases). This CDR3 region has 15 residues. V dropped 2 bases and J dropped 4 bases, with 13 bases sitting between them. Per the germline V gene, CDR1 is SNHLY and CDR2 is FYNNEI. This CDR3 reads CASSERAGGADTQYF. The DNA of the CDR3 is TGTGCCAGCAGTGAAAGGGCCGGCGGGGCAGATACGCAGTATTTT.

This clonotype was recorded at least ten times. CDR3 DNA sequence: TGTGCCAGCAGTCCCGGGACATCGGGTCGTGGCTACACCTTC. This codes for CASSPGTSGRGYTF. V is TRBV12-3 or TRBV12-4 and J is TRBJ1-2, with D possibly matching TRBD1 (6 bases). With 5 bases removed from V and 7 bases from J, the gap between germline ends came to 17 bases. CDR3 length equals 14 residues.

V is TRBV20-1 and J is TRBJ2-5; TRBD2 matches at 8 bases. CDR1 and CDR2 (germline): DFQATT, SNEGSKA (reference sequence). The trim removed 0 bases at V and 5 bases at J, leaving 5 bases unmatched. The CDR3 spans 14 residues. DNA for the CDR3: TGCAGTGCTAGAGAGGATCGGGGGGGGGAGACCCAGTACTTC. This sequence encodes CSAREDRGGETQYF.

V gene TRBV5-6 combines with J gene TRBJ2-7, with a tentative D call TRBD1 (5 bases). Per the germline V gene, CDR1 is SGHDT and CDR2 is YYEEEE. Trimming took 1 base from V and 6 from J, leaving 8 bases between them. The CDR3 sequence is 12 residues long. The CDR3 reads CASSLMGPEQYF. The CDR3 coding sequence is TGTGCCAGCAGCTTGATGGGGCCCGAGCAGTACTTC.

The J gene is TRBJ2-5, the V gene TRBV19; D could derive from TRBD1 or TRBD2 (5 bases each). Trimming removed 3 bases at V and 4 bases at J, with 12 bases between. The CDR3 has 14 amino acids. Germline values: CDR1 LNHDA, CDR2 SQIVND (reference sequence). The CDR3 reads CASSIRWDGETQYF. The CDR3 DNA follows: TGTGCCAGTAGTATCCGATGGGACGGAGAGACCCAGTACTTC.

This clonotype was counted many times. The chain has TRBV7-2 and TRBJ2-7, with a tentative D call TRBD2 (5 bases). Trimming cost V 0 bases and J 3 bases, with 12 bases left between them. This CDR3 has 15 amino acids. CDR1 is SGHTA and CDR2 is FQGNSA in the germline V gene. This CDR3 is CASSLALTAGYEQYF. The CDR3 DNA reads TGTGCCAGCAGCTTAGCCTTAACGGCGGGCTACGAGCAGTACTTC.

This clonotype was picked up a small number of times. The rearrangement links TRBV3-1 to TRBJ2-1; 10 bases align to TRBD2. Germline V gene lookup returns CDR1 LGHDT and CDR2 YNNKEL (reference sequence). This CDR3 is 19 amino acids long. After removal of 0 bases from V and 7 bases from J, the junction contained 15 bases not matched to a gene. Written as DNA, the CDR3 is TGTGCCAGCAGCCAAGATCTTGGTGAGCGGGGGGGCCTCGGGAATGAGCAGTTCTTC. It encodes CASSQDLGERGGLGNEQFF.

This clonotype was seen only a few times. The chain recombines TRBV6-1 with TRBJ2-5; D remains ambiguous. The CDR3 is 15 amino acids. V was clipped by 5 bases and J by 5 bases, with 18 bases between them. Germline CDR1 reads MNHNS; CDR2 reads SASEGT. CDR3: CASSPQRLGDETQYF. CDR3 nucleotide sequence: TGTGCCAGCAGTCCCCAGAGGCTGGGCGACGAGACCCAGTACTTC.